Below, 13 T cell receptor beta chains from the same sample are listed, as sequenced in a study of cytomegalovirus exposure and HLA in healthy donors (dated by TCRdb to about 2017). Receptor amplification or capture employed the immunoSEQ multiplex PCR assay. A mixture of 60 forward primers for TCR Vbeta segments and 13 reverse primers for TCR Jbeta segments was used in the multiplex PCR. TCRdb took over this immuneACCESS table, retaining in-frame rearrangements with V and J assigned. Such tables are incomplete; in checked studies, under half of the missing clones stem from an unresolved V gene, and the remainder is unexplained. Counted in this sample were 150,000 to 200,000 clones; roughly 80% of them appeared once. Jointly, the top ten make up around 2% of the sample. The sequencing input was PBMCs. The receptor set was obtained from a human donor in good health.

The chain couples TRBV7-9 to TRBJ2-7; 9 positions agree with TRBD1. The CDR3 consists of 15 residues. The V segment lost 1 base and the J segment 1 base; nucleotides outside the gene matches: 2. Germline loops: CDR1 SEHNR, CDR2 FQNEAQ (reference sequence). CDR3 in amino acids: CASSLEDRGSYEQYF. The CDR3 DNA follows: TGTGCCAGCAGCTTAGAGGACAGGGGATCCTACGAGCAGTACTTC.

The gene calls are TRBV5-1 and TRBJ2-7; TRBD2 might be the D (5 bases). CDR1 is SGHRS, CDR2 YFSETQ, per germline. Trimming removed 4 bases at V and 1 base at J, with 9 bases between. This CDR3 contains 13 residues. This CDR3 reads CASSAGDSYEQYF. The DNA for the CDR3 is TGCGCCAGCAGCGCCGGGGATTCCTACGAGCAGTACTTC.

V gene TRBV11-3 combines with J gene TRBJ1-5; the match to TRBD1 covers 7 bases. V lost 6 bases and J lost 0; bases outside the gene matches: 2. Germline V gene data show CDR1 as SGHNT and CDR2 as YENEEA. CDR3 length: 14 residues. The CDR3 nucleotides read TGTGCCAGCAGGGGACAGAATAGCAATCAGCCCCAGCATTTT. Protein: CASRGQNSNQPQHF.

The chain combines TRBV5-4 with TRBJ2-3; TRBD2 agrees at 7 bases. The CDR3 is 14 residues long. The germline CDR1 and CDR2 sequences are SGHNT and YYREEE (reference sequence). The trim removed 5 bases at V and 2 bases at J, leaving 5 bases unmatched. The chain's CDR3 is CASRREINTDTQYF. CDR3 nucleotide sequence: TGTGCCAGCAGGCGGGAGATAAACACAGATACGCAGTATTTT.

V gene TRBV5-1 combines with J gene TRBJ2-5; TRBD1 aligns across 7 bases. The CDR3 runs 15 residues. The V segment lost 2 bases and the J segment 3 bases; nucleotides outside the gene matches: 7. The germline gives CDR1 SGHRS, CDR2 YFSETQ. CDR3 nucleotide sequence: TGCGCCAGCAGCTTAGCCGGGACAGAAGAAGAGACCCAGTACTTC. It translates to CASSLAGTEEETQYF.

The CDR3 region is CASSESASGYYSPLHF. CDR3 coding DNA: TGTGCCAGCAGTGAGTCGGCATCGGGTTATTATTCACCCCTCCACTTT. The chain has TRBV2 and TRBJ1-6, with D uncertain. The ends were cut back, 3 bases at V and 8 bases at J, with 17 bases in the middle. CDR1 SNHLY and CDR2 FYNNEI come from the germline V gene. The CDR3 spans 16 residues. Full variable domain (missing parts from reference TRBV2 and TRBJ1-6): EPEVTQTPSHQVTQMGQEVILRCVPISNHLYFYWYRQILGQKVEFLVSFYNNEISEKSEIFDDQFSVERPDGSNFTLKIRSTKLEDSAMYFCASSESASGYYSPLHFGNGTRLTVT.

The chain employs TRBV5-1 and TRBJ1-1; a possible D gene is TRBD1 (5 bases). Germline V gene lookup returns CDR1 SGHRS and CDR2 YFSETQ. V lost 0 bases, J lost 4 bases, and 13 bases lay in between. The CDR3 covers 15 residues. CDR3 loop: CASSLGPVGGTEAFF. In nucleotides, the CDR3 is TGCGCCAGCAGCTTGGGGCCGGTCGGGGGCACTGAAGCTTTCTTT. Full variable domain (missing parts from reference TRBV5-1 and TRBJ1-1): KAGVTQTPRYLIKTRGQQVTLSCSPISGHRSVSWYQQTPGQGLQFLFEYFSETQRNKGNFPGRFSGRQFSNSRSEMNVSTLELGDSALYLCASSLGPVGGTEAFFGQGTRLTVV.

The CDR3 here is CASSPRTSGGAHNEQFF. As DNA, the CDR3 is TGCGCCAGCAGCCCTCGCACTAGCGGGGGGGCCCACAATGAGCAGTTCTTC. The chain has TRBV4-1 and TRBJ2-1, with 13 bases identical to TRBD2. V dropped 4 bases and J dropped 5; count of bases not matched to a gene: 8. Germline V gene lookup returns CDR1 MGHRA and CDR2 YSYEKL. This CDR3 region has 17 residues.

The CDR3 DNA follows: TGTGCCAGCAGCTATAGCGGGGGGGATTACAATGAGCAGTTCTTC. This gives the protein CASSYSGGDYNEQFF. The chain combines TRBV7-3 with TRBJ2-1; 11 bases fit TRBD2. The CDR3 runs 15 residues. The trim removed 4 bases at V and 4 bases at J, leaving 3 bases unmatched. Germline CDR1 is SGHTA and CDR2 is FQGTGA.

The chain joins TRBV27 to TRBJ2-3, with TRBD2 identical over 12 bases. Looked up from germline, CDR1 is MNHEY and CDR2 is SMNVEV (reference sequence). The CDR3 spans 17 residues. The trim removed 3 bases at V and 2 bases at J, leaving 6 bases unmatched. CDR3 protein: CASSLYRTSGDTDTQYF. The CDR3 DNA follows: TGTGCCAGCAGTTTGTACCGGACTAGCGGGGACACAGATACGCAGTATTTT.

The rearrangement joins TRBV7-9 to TRBJ1-1; unclear D gene. Looked up from germline, CDR1 is SEHNR and CDR2 is FQNEAQ (reference sequence). V was shortened by 1 base and J by 7 bases, with 7 bases between the two germline ends. The CDR3 runs 12 residues. This CDR3 reads CASSLGAGEAFF. The CDR3 nucleotides are TGTGCCAGCAGCTTAGGGGCAGGTGAAGCTTTCTTT.

This chain joins TRBV7-2 and TRBJ2-7; D is possibly TRBD2 (6 bases). There are 13 residues in the CDR3. Trimming left V 7 bases short and J 5 bases short, with 15 bases between. CDR1 and CDR2 (germline): SGHTA, FQGNSA. This chain's CDR3 is CASNPPGGHEQYF. The CDR3 nucleotides are TGTGCCAGCAATCCGCCCGGGGGACACGAGCAGTACTTC.

V is TRBV5-1 and J is TRBJ1-1; 7 nucleotides match TRBD1. CDR3 length equals 16 residues. J lost 10 bases, V lost 3 bases, and 18 bases had no gene match. Germline V CDR1 and CDR2: SGHRS, YFSETQ. This CDR3 is CASSSLTGSFGRAAFF. The CDR3 nucleotides read TGCGCCAGCAGCTCCTTGACAGGGTCCTTCGGTCGGGCAGCTTTCTTT.